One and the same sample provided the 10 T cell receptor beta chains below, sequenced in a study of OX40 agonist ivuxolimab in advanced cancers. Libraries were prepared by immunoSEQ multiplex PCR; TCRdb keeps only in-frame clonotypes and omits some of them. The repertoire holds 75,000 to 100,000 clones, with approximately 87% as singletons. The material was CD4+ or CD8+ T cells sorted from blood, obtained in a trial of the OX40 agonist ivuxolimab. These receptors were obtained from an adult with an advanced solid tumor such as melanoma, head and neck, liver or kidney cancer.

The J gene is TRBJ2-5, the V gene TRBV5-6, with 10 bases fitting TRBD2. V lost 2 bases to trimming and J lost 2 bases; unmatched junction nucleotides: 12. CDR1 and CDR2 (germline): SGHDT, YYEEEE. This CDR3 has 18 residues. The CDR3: CASSFFLAGVVDQETQYF. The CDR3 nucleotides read TGTGCCAGCAGCTTCTTCCTAGCGGGAGTAGTAGATCAAGAGACCCAGTACTTC.

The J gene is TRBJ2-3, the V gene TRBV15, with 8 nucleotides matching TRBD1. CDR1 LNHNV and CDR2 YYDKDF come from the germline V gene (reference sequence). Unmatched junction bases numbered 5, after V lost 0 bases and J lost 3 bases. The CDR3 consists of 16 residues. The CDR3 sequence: CATSRDRNRGTDTQYF. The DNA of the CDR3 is TGTGCCACCAGCAGAGATCGAAACAGGGGGACAGATACGCAGTATTTT.

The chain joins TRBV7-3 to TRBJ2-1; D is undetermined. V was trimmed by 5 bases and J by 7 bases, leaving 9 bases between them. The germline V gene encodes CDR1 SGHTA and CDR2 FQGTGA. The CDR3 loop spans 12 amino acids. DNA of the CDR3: TGTGCCAGCAGCCCTCCCGGGAATGAGCAGTTCTTC. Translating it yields CASSPPGNEQFF.

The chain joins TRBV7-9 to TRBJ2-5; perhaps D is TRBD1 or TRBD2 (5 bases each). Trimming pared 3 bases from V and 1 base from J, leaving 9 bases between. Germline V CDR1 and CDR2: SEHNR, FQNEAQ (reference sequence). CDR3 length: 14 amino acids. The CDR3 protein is CASSFQGPQETQYF. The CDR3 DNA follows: TGTGCCAGCAGCTTTCAGGGACCCCAAGAGACCCAGTACTTC.

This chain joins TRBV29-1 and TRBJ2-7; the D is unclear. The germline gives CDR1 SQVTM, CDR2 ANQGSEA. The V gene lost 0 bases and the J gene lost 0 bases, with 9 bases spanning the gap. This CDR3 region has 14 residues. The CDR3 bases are TGCAGCGTTGAAGACAGCAGAGGCTCCTACGAGCAGTACTTC. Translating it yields CSVEDSRGSYEQYF.

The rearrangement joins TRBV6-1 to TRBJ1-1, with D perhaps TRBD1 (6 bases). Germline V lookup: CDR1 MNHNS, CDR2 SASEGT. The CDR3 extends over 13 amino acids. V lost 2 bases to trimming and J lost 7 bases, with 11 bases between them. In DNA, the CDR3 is TGTGCCAGCAGTGAACAGGGGTTCCGTGAAGCTTTCTTT. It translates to CASSEQGFREAFF.

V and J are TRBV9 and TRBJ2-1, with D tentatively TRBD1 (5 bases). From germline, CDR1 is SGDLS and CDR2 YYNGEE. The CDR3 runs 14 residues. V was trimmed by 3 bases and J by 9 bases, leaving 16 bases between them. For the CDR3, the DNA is TGTGCCAGCAGCGCCCAATATAGGGGCGGTGAGCAGTTCTTC. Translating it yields CASSAQYRGGEQFF.

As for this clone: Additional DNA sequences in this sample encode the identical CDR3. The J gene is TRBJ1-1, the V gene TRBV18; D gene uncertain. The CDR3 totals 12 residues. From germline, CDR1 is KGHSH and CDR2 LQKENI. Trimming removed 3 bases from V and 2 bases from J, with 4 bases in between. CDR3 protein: CASSPLNTEAFF. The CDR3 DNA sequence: TGTGCCAGCTCACCTCTAAACACTGAAGCTTTCTTT.

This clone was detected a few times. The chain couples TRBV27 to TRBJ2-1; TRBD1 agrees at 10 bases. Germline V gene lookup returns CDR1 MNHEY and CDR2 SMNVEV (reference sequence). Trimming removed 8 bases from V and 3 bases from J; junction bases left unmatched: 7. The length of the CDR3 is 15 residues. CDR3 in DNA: TGTGCCAGCTCCTTGGGACAGGGGCTCTACAATGAGCAGTTCTTC. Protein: CASSLGQGLYNEQFF.

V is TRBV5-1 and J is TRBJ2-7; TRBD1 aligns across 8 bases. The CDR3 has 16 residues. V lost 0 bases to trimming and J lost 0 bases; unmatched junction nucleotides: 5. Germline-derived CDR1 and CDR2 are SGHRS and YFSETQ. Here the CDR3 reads CASSLDPDRDSYEQYF. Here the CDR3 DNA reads TGCGCCAGCAGCTTGGATCCGGACAGGGACTCCTACGAGCAGTACTTC.